This record concerns one TCR beta chain sequence. Its antigen is not known. This record belongs to a study of shared clonotypes between healthy human individuals. Whole-study findings and limits: Donor clonotype sharing was expected to depend on sequencing depth. Genetic and exposure-history diversity was limited by the small donor number.

A deep-level run was used for the assay. Method: immunoSEQ multiplex PCR; TCRdb's copy keeps in-frame clones and lacks some. In the table there are about 2.3 million clones, 85% to 95% of which are singletons. The source of this sequence is a young man in good health. Some clones in this sample may be carry-over from other donors' samples. Sample: naive CD4+ T cells from PBMCs. Indicated subset: CD45RA+ positively selected.

In DNA, the CDR3 is TGTGCCAGCACCCTATCCGGGGTAAGGGACATTCAGTACTTC. Residues: CASTLSGVRDIQYF. The chain links TRBV28 to TRBJ2-4, with TRBD2 as a possible D gene (5 bases). CDR1 is MDHEN, CDR2 SYDVKM, per germline. The CDR3 covers 14 residues. V lost 7 bases to trimming and J lost 8 bases, with 18 bases between them.